These 29 T cell receptor beta chains share one sample of origin, sequenced in a study of blood T cell repertoires in COVID-19. Method: immunoSEQ multiplex PCR; TCRdb's copy keeps in-frame clones and lacks some. Altogether around 37,000 clones are present, roughly nine tenths being singletons, with the ten largest covering around 1.8%. The sample comprised peripheral blood. The origin of the receptors is a man aged 45-65 years with active or convalescent COVID-19.

V gene TRBV10-1 combines with J gene TRBJ2-5; D not certain. V lost 6 bases and J 2 bases, leaving 7 bases between the germline ends. The CDR3 has 12 amino acids. The germline V gene has CDR1 WNHNN and CDR2 SYGVQD (reference sequence). CDR3 DNA: TGCGCCAGCAGGGGCAGTCAAGAGACCCAGTACTTC. Translating it yields CASRGSQETQYF.

Note on this clone: A junction boundary mismatches the germline segment, possibly from a read error. The V gene is TRBV5-6, the J gene TRBJ2-1; 8 nucleotides align to TRBD1. The CDR3 covers 12 residues. Germline CDR1 and CDR2: SGHDT and YYEEEE. Here the CDR3 reads CASSLQGVSKLF. CDR3 nucleotide sequence: TGTGCCAGCAGCTTACAGGGGGTCTCAAAACTCTTC.

This clone is classed as medium-sized. The chain uses TRBV7-9 and TRBJ1-2, with D perhaps TRBD1 (5 bases). Trimming stripped 1 base from V and 4 bases from J, with 10 bases between. Germline loops: CDR1 SEHNR, CDR2 FQNEAQ (reference sequence). The CDR3 totals 14 residues. CDR3 protein: CASSLEGRAYGYTF. DNA for the CDR3: TGTGCCAGCAGCTTAGAGGGCAGGGCCTATGGCTACACCTTC.

The chain couples TRBV5-1 to TRBJ2-1; TRBD2 aligns across 7 bases. The CDR3 has 15 residues. After removal of 1 base from V and 8 bases from J, the junction contained 9 bases not matched to a gene. Germline lookup yields CDR1 SGHRS and CDR2 YFSETQ. In DNA, the CDR3 is TGCGCCAGCAGCTTGTATGTCGGGAGGAGCTATGAGCAGTTCTTC. Amino acid sequence: CASSLYVGRSYEQFF. Using reference TRBV5-1 and TRBJ2-1 for the parts outside the CDR3, the full variable domain is KAGVTQTPRYLIKTRGQQVTLSCSPISGHRSVSWYQQTPGQGLQFLFEYFSETQRNKGNFPGRFSGRQFSNSRSEMNVSTLELGDSALYLCASSLYVGRSYEQFFGPGTRLTVL.

This sequence joins TRBV7-2 and TRBJ2-7; 9 bases are shared with TRBD1. Germline CDR1 and CDR2: SGHTA and FQGNSA. The CDR3 loop spans 16 amino acids. The ends lost 2 bases at V and 0 bases at J; junction bases unmatched: 5. The DNA of the CDR3 is TGTGCCAGCAGCTTAAAGGGACAGGGCGCCTCCTACGAGCAGTACTTC. This encodes CASSLKGQGASYEQYF.

The chain carries TRBV5-1 and TRBJ2-3; possible D gene TRBD2, 5 bases. Germline lookup yields CDR1 SGHRS and CDR2 YFSETQ. The V end lost 2 bases, the J end lost 1 base, and 5 bases lay between the germline ends. The CDR3 extends over 13 amino acids. This CDR3 reads CASSFGGTDTQYF. The CDR3 DNA follows: TGCGCCAGCAGCTTCGGGGGCACAGATACGCAGTATTTT. Together with reference TRBV5-1 and TRBJ2-3, the CDR3 gives the full variable domain: KAGVTQTPRYLIKTRGQQVTLSCSPISGHRSVSWYQQTPGQGLQFLFEYFSETQRNKGNFPGRFSGRQFSNSRSEMNVSTLELGDSALYLCASSFGGTDTQYFGPGTRLTVL.

This chain uses TRBV3-1 (or the pseudogene TRBV3-2) with TRBJ1-3; D is unresolved. In germline, CDR1 is LGHDT, CDR2 YNNKEL (reference sequence). The CDR3 has 14 residues. V dropped 6 bases and J dropped 2 bases, with 11 bases sitting between them. The CDR3: CASRTAGTGNTIYF. Here the CDR3 DNA reads TGTGCCAGCAGGACCGCAGGCACTGGAAACACCATATATTTT.

The rearrangement links TRBV29-1 to TRBJ2-7, with TRBD2 identical over 7 bases. V was pared by 6 bases and J by 3 bases, with 11 bases of the junction left unmatched. In germline, CDR1 is SQVTM, CDR2 ANQGSEA. The CDR3 length is 14 residues. In DNA form, the CDR3 reads TGCAGCGTCCGAGAAGGCGGGAGTATCTACGAGCAGTACTTC. This encodes CSVREGGSIYEQYF.

This chain joins TRBV11-2 and TRBJ2-7, with D unresolved. The germline V and J ends were trimmed by 5 bases and 2 bases, with 10 bases remaining between them. Germline V gene sequence: CDR1 SGHAT, CDR2 FQNNGV. The CDR3 sequence is 13 residues long. The CDR3, as DNA: TGTGCCAGCAGCGTCACGGTAACCTACGAGCAGTACTTC. Protein: CASSVTVTYEQYF.

This rearrangement joins TRBV28 to TRBJ1-2, with 8 bases lining up with TRBD1. The ends lost 8 bases at V and 3 bases at J; junction bases unmatched: 14. Germline V gene data show CDR1 as MDHEN and CDR2 as SYDVKM. This CDR3 comprises 16 residues. The DNA of the CDR3 is TGTGCCAGCGTGTCCCTCAGGGGGCGTTTGGACTATGGCTACACCTTC. Protein sequence: CASVSLRGRLDYGYTF.

The rearrangement links TRBV6-2 or TRBV6-3 to TRBJ2-7; 10 bases fit TRBD1. The CDR3 extends over 14 amino acids. Germline assignment: CDR1 MNHEY and CDR2 SVGEGT. Trimming cost V 2 bases and J 2 bases; bases outside gene matches: 0. The DNA for the CDR3 is TGTGCCAGCAGTTACGGGACAGGGGCCTACGAGCAGTACTTC. This codes for CASSYGTGAYEQYF.

CDR3 amino acids: CASSINDRSIQHF. CDR3 coding DNA: TGTGCCAGTAGTATCAACGACAGGAGTATCCAGCATTTT. The J gene is TRBJ1-5, the V gene TRBV19; maybe TRBD1 (6 bases). This CDR3 contains 13 residues. Germline CDR1 LNHDA, CDR2 SQIVND (reference sequence). The V gene lost 3 bases and the J gene lost 12 bases, with 15 bases spanning the gap.

The rearrangement joins TRBV7-9 to TRBJ2-7; no definite D call. This CDR3 has 16 amino acids. Germline values: CDR1 SEHNR, CDR2 FQNEAQ (reference sequence). V lost 1 base and J lost 2, with 15 bases in between. The CDR3: CASSLDVGGDTYEQYF. In DNA form, the CDR3 reads TGTGCCAGCAGCTTAGACGTTGGCGGTGATACCTACGAGCAGTACTTC.

The genes are TRBV27 and TRBJ1-2, with TRBD1 matching over 7 bases. Germline trimming cut 2 bases from V and 3 bases from J; bases unmatched to any gene: 3. Germline V gene sequence: CDR1 MNHEY, CDR2 SMNVEV (reference sequence). The CDR3 covers 14 residues. The CDR3 DNA is TGTGCCAGCAGTTTACTCGGGACAGACTATGGCTACACCTTC. Translated: CASSLLGTDYGYTF.

V is TRBV28 and J is TRBJ1-4, with D unresolved. Germline CDR1 is MDHEN and CDR2 is SYDVKM. V was trimmed by 2 bases and J by 0 bases, leaving 13 bases between them. This CDR3 contains 17 residues. CDR3 sequence: CASSLGVAFATNEKLFF. The CDR3 region has the DNA TGTGCCAGCAGTTTAGGTGTAGCCTTCGCAACTAATGAAAAACTGTTTTTT.

The rearrangement links TRBV30 to TRBJ1-6; 7 bases line up with TRBD1. The trim removed 2 bases at V and 10 bases at J, leaving 8 bases unmatched. Germline values: CDR1 GTSNPN, CDR2 SVGIG (reference sequence). This CDR3 spans 14 amino acids. CDR3 region: CAWSLTGEGSPLHF. The CDR3 nucleotides read TGTGCCTGGAGTCTTACAGGGGAAGGGTCACCCCTCCACTTT. The entire variable domain, with the rest obtained from reference TRBV30 and TRBJ1-6, is as follows: SQTIHQWPATLVQPVGSPLSLECTVEGTSNPNLYWYRQAAGRGLQLLFYSVGIGQISSEVPQNLSASRPQDRQFILSSKKLLLSDSGFYLCAWSLTGEGSPLHFGNGTRLTVT.

The chain combines TRBV10-3 with TRBJ2-7, with D hard to call. This CDR3 region has 14 residues. Looked up from germline, CDR1 is ENHRY and CDR2 is SYGVKD. Trimming left V 1 base short and J 3 bases short, with 10 bases between. DNA for the CDR3: TGTGCCATCAGTGAGTTGGGTAGCCGCTACGAGCAGTACTTC. This codes for CAISELGSRYEQYF.

The rearrangement links TRBV5-4 to TRBJ2-5; 8 nucleotides agree with TRBD2. With 0 bases clipped from V and 5 bases from J, the junction kept 3 bases outside the gene matches. The V gene's germline CDR1 is SGHNT and CDR2 YYREEE (reference sequence). The CDR3 is 14 amino acids. CDR3 sequence (DNA): TGTGCCAGCAGCTTGGGACTAGCGTCGGAGACCCAGTACTTC. The encoded protein is CASSLGLASETQYF. The variable domain in full, with the rest retrieved from reference TRBV5-4 and TRBJ2-5, is ETGVTQSPTHLIKTRGQQVTLRCSSQSGHNTVSWYQQALGQGPQFIFQYYREEENGRGNFPPRFSGLQFPNYSSELNVNALELDDSALYLCASSLGLASETQYFGPGTRLLVL.

The chain employs TRBV24-1 and TRBJ2-5; D is uncertain. The CDR3 runs to 15 residues. CDR1 is KGHDR and CDR2 is SFDVKD in the germline V gene. Trimming left V 7 bases short and J 0 bases short, with 14 bases between. The CDR3 protein is CATSDTRMYQETQYF. The CDR3 coding sequence is TGTGCCACCAGCGACACTCGGATGTACCAAGAGACCCAGTACTTC.

The sample holds one count of this clone. The rearrangement uses TRBV19 and TRBJ2-5; 9 bases are a match to TRBD2. From germline, CDR1 is LNHDA and CDR2 SQIVND (reference sequence). V lost 3 bases, J lost 5 bases, and 1 base stayed unmatched. The CDR3 is 13 amino acids. CDR3 sequence: CASSIAGGETQYF. The CDR3 DNA reads TGTGCCAGTAGTATTGCGGGAGGGGAGACCCAGTACTTC.

This chain uses TRBV4-3 with TRBJ1-1; no reliable D call. V was pared by 0 bases and J by 1 base, with 9 bases between. Germline lookup yields CDR1 LGHNA and CDR2 YSLEER. The CDR3 runs to 15 residues. The CDR3 spells CASSQDGAGNTEAFF. The DNA of the CDR3 is TGCGCCAGCAGCCAAGACGGAGCGGGGAACACTGAAGCTTTCTTT.

The sample holds one count of this clone. The V call is TRBV27, the J call TRBJ2-7, with a possible D match to TRBD1 (5 bases). The V gene lost 2 bases and the J gene lost 2 bases, with 7 bases spanning the gap. This CDR3 is 13 amino acids long. The germline CDR1 and CDR2 sequences are MNHEY and SMNVEV (reference sequence). The CDR3 loop reads CASSLRQTYEQYF. CDR3 nucleotide sequence: TGTGCCAGCAGTTTACGACAGACCTACGAGCAGTACTTC.

This clone was detected only once. The V and J genes are TRBV3-1 (or the pseudogene TRBV3-2) and TRBJ2-7; 8 nucleotides align to TRBD1. This CDR3 region has 15 residues. CDR1 LGHDT and CDR2 YNNKEL come from the germline V gene (reference sequence). The junction had 7 bases not matched to a gene; V was cut back by 4 bases and J by 2 bases. CDR3 nucleotide sequence: TGTGCCAGCAGCCTTAGGGGACAGGTTACCTACGAGCAGTACTTC. Protein sequence: CASSLRGQVTYEQYF.

V and J are TRBV29-1 and TRBJ2-1, with 7 bases that match TRBD2. In germline, CDR1 is SQVTM, CDR2 ANQGSEA. The CDR3 length is 15 residues. J lost 3 bases, V lost 3 bases, and 8 bases had no gene match. CDR3 sequence reads: CSVDHASGFYNEQFF. CDR3 bases: TGCAGCGTTGACCATGCTAGCGGATTCTACAATGAGCAGTTCTTC.

This clone was seen more than once but under ten times. The V gene is TRBV7-8, the J gene TRBJ2-2; the D is unclear. The germline CDR1 and CDR2 sequences are SGHVS and FQNEAQ. The CDR3 is 15 residues long. V was trimmed by 0 bases and J by 0 bases, leaving 5 bases between them. CDR3: CASSLAQPNTGELFF. In DNA, the CDR3 is TGTGCCAGCAGCTTAGCACAACCGAACACCGGGGAGCTGTTTTTT.

This chain joins TRBV4-3 and TRBJ2-1; 9 bases align to TRBD2. Trimming cost V 1 base and J 1 base; bases outside gene matches: 2. CDR3 length: 16 residues. The germline V gene encodes CDR1 LGHNA and CDR2 YSLEER. The CDR3 loop is CASSQGLAGSYNEQFF. In DNA, the CDR3 is TGCGCCAGCAGCCAAGGGCTAGCGGGGTCCTACAATGAGCAGTTCTTC.

J is TRBJ2-1 and V is TRBV11-3; 7 bases line up with TRBD2. This CDR3 region has 13 residues. V lost 5 bases to trimming and J lost 5 bases; unmatched junction nucleotides: 3. In germline, CDR1 is SGHNT, CDR2 YENEEA. The CDR3 here is CASSPTSDNEQFF. The DNA for the CDR3 is TGTGCCAGCAGCCCCACTAGCGACAATGAGCAGTTCTTC.

V and J are TRBV5-1 and TRBJ2-7, with D perhaps TRBD2 (5 bases). This CDR3 is 14 amino acids long. The germline gives CDR1 SGHRS, CDR2 YFSETQ. V was shortened by 0 bases and J by 5 bases, with 12 bases between the two germline ends. The CDR3 region has the DNA TGCGCCAGCAGCTTGGATACGGGGAGCAACGAGCAGTACTTC. Its protein product is CASSLDTGSNEQYF.

This sequence joins TRBV28 and TRBJ1-5, with a possible D match to TRBD1 (6 bases). This CDR3 has 16 residues. Germline lookup yields CDR1 MDHEN and CDR2 SYDVKM. The germline V and J ends were trimmed by 6 bases and 2 bases, with 17 bases remaining between them. CDR3 residues: CASSSGGRGGNQPQHF. The CDR3 region has the DNA TGTGCCAGCAGCTCCGGGGGGCGCGGAGGCAATCAGCCCCAGCATTTT.